This is a list of T cell receptor beta chains from one sample in a study of T cell responses to AZD1222 COVID-19 vaccine. Sequencing was performed with immunoSEQ multiplex PCR; in TCRdb, only in-frame clones are kept and a portion is missing. Found here are more than 110,000 clones, 85% to 95% of them singletons; the top ten hold roughly 5%. Sequences were derived from peripheral blood, sampled on day 0 of AZD1222 vaccination. The receptor source for this set is an adult in good health. Each CDR3 is given with its conserved first and last residue.

v_gene | CDR3aa
TRBV5-6 | CASSFWGSDTQYF
TRBV14 | CASSQVPVYGYTF
TRBV6-1 | CASSGTSGGVSGELFF
TRBV11-2 | CASSLFRDTQDGYTF
TRBV7-9 | CASSWGIDGYTF
TRBV6-1 | CASSERWGSGNTIYF
TRBV7-3 | CASSPGQGRETQYF
TRBV6-5 | CASSYSLAGRDTQYF
TRBV3-1/TRBV3-2 | CASSRSGPREPQHF
TRBV18 | CASSPPAGDTQYF
TRBV28 | CASRPGQGYGYTF
TRBV7-9 | CASSISDRVTEAFF
TRBV9 | CASSVIRGETFF
TRBV10-3 | CAISESVGGSEGTEAFF
TRBV28 | CASRPTLANYGYTF
TRBV6-6 | CASSYGEYETQYF
TRBV28 | CASSLWGLSGYTF
TRBV19 | CASSSRYEQYF
TRBV2 | CASTIRGVDTEAFF
TRBV16 | CASSPTNSGANVLTF
TRBV5-5 | CASSLVGTGLHEQYF
TRBV12-3/TRBV12-4 | CASSFFPFNEQFF
TRBV28 | CASSVRGVGFDYGYTF
TRBV19 | CATGTSGGNEQFF
TRBV3-1/TRBV3-2 | CASSGTGGTNQPQHF
TRBV28 | CASSHISWGQGGHQPQHF
TRBV4-1 | CASSQGIRPPNGYTF
TRBV19 | CASSKSPVGGAWGTEAFF
TRBV7-9 | CASSPGDQPQHF
TRBV3-1/TRBV3-2 | CASSHVQGTGYTF
TRBV5-1 | CASTSLAEPNNEQFF
TRBV5-1 | CASSLAQYNEQFF
TRBV19 | CASSTGPTGQPQHF
TRBV4-2 | CASSQDPGTKYEQYF
TRBV5-1 | CASSLAGQSYGYTF
TRBV27 | CASSPGQGPYEQFF
TRBV6-5 | CASSYAYNSPLHF
TRBV27 | CASSWSQGAYNEQFF
TRBV5-1 | CASSLVNTGELFF